Described below is a single TCR beta chain sequence and its context. Its antigen is currently not known. The input lacks base qualities; no much larger clone sits a single base away. This was a case-control study nested in a cohort of healthcare workers in London, UK, who had nasopharyngeal swab PCR tests and blood samples taken every week. Healthcare workers were recruited between 23 and 31 March 2020, during the week of the UK lockdown, and were followed weekly for up to about 15 weeks. The library came from 5' RACE. Sequencing was performed on a NextSeq 500. The TCR library protocol attached unique molecular identifiers to individual cDNA molecules to correct for sequencing error and PCR bias. Sequencing covered both TCR alpha and beta chains, and within each sample the abundances of alpha and beta sequences were tightly co-correlated. The paper's processing steps were these. Decombinator V4 was used to annotate TCR sequences for V gene, J gene and CDR3. Expanded TCRs were defined as changing significantly between any two time points under a Poisson model with p below 0.0001. TCR abundances were normalised to the total number of TCRs sequenced per sample and were expressed as counts per million. TRAV1-2 paired with TRAJ12, TRAJ20 or TRAJ33 defined MAIT TCRs, while TRAV10 paired with TRAJ18 defined iNKT TCRs. A search of VDJdb, accessed on 1 November 2021, was run for TCRs annotated to CMV, EBV and SARS-CoV-2, with TCRs annotated for multiple antigens excluded. In TCRdb, the public reads were trimmed at Q25 with fastp and aligned with MiXCR, with productive beta chains retained. Entries are consolidated by CDR3 protein sequence, retaining the most common genes and DNA. Clone size and V and J calls follow TCRdb, not the original study. Across this sample there are around 83,000 distinct CDR3 sequences, with about an eighth seen only once. The ten largest clonotypes hold 3.5% to 5% of the sample.

The sample belongs to a study of early T cells in non-severe SARS-CoV-2 infection (dated by TCRdb to the early 2020s). About the investigation overall: Because TCR sequencing was done on bulk RNA from unsorted whole blood, the alpha and beta chains could not be paired. Points the paper makes about the study in general: VDJdb matching was skewed toward anti-spike CD8 responses and likely underestimated virus-specific expansions, missing private and CD4 specificities.

For CDR1 and CDR2, the germline V gene (reference sequence) lists GTSNPN and SVGIG. Cut back by 3 bases and 7 bases, the V and J ends lie 15 bases apart. The CDR3 runs 13 amino acids, cysteine and phenylalanine included. Only CDR3 DNA is held: 39 bases, read in frame from base 1. The receptor was isolated from an adult who was a healthcare worker with PCR-confirmed SARS-CoV-2 infection or an uninfected control (not recorded which). The specimen comprised whole blood, sampled at baseline. The V and J genes are TRBV30 and TRBJ1-2, with TRBD1 perhaps the D gene, on 6 matching bases. CDR3 loop: CAWSPPRTVGYTF. The DNA sequence follows: TGTGCCTGGAGCCCACCGAGGACAGTTGGCTACACCTTC.